What follows describes a single T cell receptor beta chain. These data originate in a study of blood T cell repertoires in COVID-19. Trimming shortened V by 4 bases and J by 4 bases, and 14 bases separated the two germline ends. CDR1 and CDR2 (germline): MNHEY, SMNVEV (reference sequence). The CDR3 consists of 15 residues. Produced via immunoSEQ multiplex PCR; TCRdb's table is partial and in-frame only. The sample has a few hundred thousand clones, more than 85% seen once. The sample comprised peripheral blood. This receptor was taken from a woman in her sixties with COVID-19, enrolled during active disease. The chain couples TRBV27 to TRBJ1-3, with no clear D. Here the CDR3 reads CASSSPTESGNTIYF. CDR3 nucleotides: TGTGCCAGCAGTTCTCCGACGGAGTCCGGAAACACCATATATTTT.